This is a list of T cell receptor beta chains from one sample in a study of T cells after yellow fever vaccination. TCRdb re-called the 5' RACE reads through MiXCR, storing one row per CDR3 protein. The table lists some 300,000 distinct CDR3 sequences, around 4% of them singletons, with about a quarter in the top ten. The source material was PBMCs, sampled on the day of the yellow fever booster vaccination. These receptors were obtained from a man aged 18 to 29 who received the YFV17D yellow fever vaccine. CDR3s include the opening cysteine and the closing phenylalanine or tryptophan. The D gene is left open where the match is weak. For some rows the clone size is stated as once, few or many, or as a class when expanded; others skip it.

j_call clone_size d_call v_call cdr3_nt cdr3_aa
TRBJ2-2 many TRBD2 TRBV7-6 TGTGCCAGCAGCTTTGAGACTAGCGGCACCGGGGAGCTGTTTTTT CASSFETSGTGELFF
TRBJ2-3 many TRBD2 TRBV4-1 TGCGCCAGCAGCCTTCTAGCGGGGGGGCCGTGGACAGATACGCAGTATTTT CASSLLAGGPWTDTQYF
TRBJ2-3 many NA TRBV2 TGTGCCAGCAGTGAAGATCAGGGCCTCACAGATACGCAGTATTTT CASSEDQGLTDTQYF
TRBJ2-7 many NA TRBV20-1 TGCAGTGCTAGAGAGGGTAGGGGCCAGGCCTACGAGCAGTACTTC CSAREGRGQAYEQYF
TRBJ2-5 many NA TRBV20-1 TGCAGTGCCACAGAGGGGCGTGGTCAAGAGACCCAGTACTTC CSATEGRGQETQYF
TRBJ2-3 many TRBD2 TRBV20-1 TGCAGTGTTCCGGGACTAGCGGGGGGGGATACGCAGTATTTT CSVPGLAGGDTQYF
TRBJ1-2 many NA TRBV7-2 TGTGCCAGCAGCCCACGACAGCCTCTTTATGGCTACACCTTC CASSPRQPLYGYTF
TRBJ1-3 many TRBD1 TRBV5-1 TGCGCCAGCAGCCAGGGGGGAGCTGGAAACACCATATATTTT CASSQGGAGNTIYF
TRBJ2-7 many TRBD2 TRBV3-1 TGTGCCAGCAGCCAGGCCTGGCGGGGGGCTTACGAGCAGTACTTC CASSQAWRGAYEQYF
TRBJ2-1 many TRBD2 TRBV28 TGTGCGACTAGCGGGGGGGCCGGTGAGCAGTTCTTC CATSGGAGEQFF
TRBJ2-1 few NA TRBV20-1 TGCAGTGCTTGGATGGGGAGCTCCTACAATGAGCAGTTCTTC CSAWMGSSYNEQFF
TRBJ1-1 many TRBD1 TRBV6-1 TGTGCCAGCAGTGAAGGACAGGGGCCGGGTCAGACTGAAGCTTTCTTT CASSEGQGPGQTEAFF
TRBJ1-2 many NA TRBV7-9 TGTGCCAGCCTTTGTGGCTACACCTTC CASLCGYTF
TRBJ2-6 NA TRBD2 TRBV29-1 TGCAGCGTGTCGGGACTAGCGGGGGGCTTAAGCTCTGGGGCCAACGTCCTGACTTTC CSVSGLAGGLSSGANVLTF
TRBJ1-2 many NA TRBV20-1 TGCAGTGCTAGACGGGCGAGGGAAGGCGCTTATGGCTACACCTTC CSARRAREGAYGYTF
TRBJ2-7 NA TRBD2 TRBV15 TGTGCCACCAGCGGGTGGACTAGCGGGGGGGCCTTGACCTACGAGCAGTACTTC CATSGWTSGGALTYEQYF
TRBJ1-6 many TRBD1 TRBV12-3/TRBV12-4 TGTGCCAGCAGTCCAGGGGGCTCACCCCTCCACTTT CASSPGGSPLHF
TRBJ2-7 many NA TRBV5-6 TGTGCCAGCAGCTCATTTGGTCTTCACTACGAGCAGTACTTC CASSSFGLHYEQYF
TRBJ2-5 many TRBD2 TRBV29-1 TGCAGCGTTGAAGAAGGGCGGGGGAATCAAGAGACCCAGTACTTC CSVEEGRGNQETQYF
TRBJ2-4 many NA TRBV20-1 TGCAGTGCCAATGCGGGGCAGGGCCTGTTAGCCAAAAACATTCAGTACTTC CSANAGQGLLAKNIQYF
TRBJ2-2 many NA TRBV24-1 TGTGCCACCGAAGGGGAGAACACCGGGGAGCTGTTTTTT CATEGENTGELFF
TRBJ1-2 NA NA TRBV6-6 TGTGCCAGCAGCAACCGGGCTGTAATAGGCTACACCTTC CASSNRAVIGYTF
TRBJ2-6 many NA TRBV6-2/TRBV6-3 TGTGCCAGCAGTTACTTCAGGGTGCTGAGGCCTGGGGCCAACGTCCTGACTTTC CASSYFRVLRPGANVLTF
TRBJ2-7 NA NA TRBV7-2 TGTGCCAGCAGCTTAGTTTCCGACGAGCAGTACTTC CASSLVSDEQYF
TRBJ1-2 NA NA TRBV12-3/TRBV12-4 TGTGCCAGCAGTTTCGTGGGGAACTATGGCTACACCTTC CASSFVGNYGYTF
TRBJ2-3 NA TRBD2 TRBV5-4 TGTGCCAGCAGCTTCCGCCTACTAGCGGGAGGCACAGATACGCAGTATTTT CASSFRLLAGGTDTQYF
TRBJ2-3 many NA TRBV7-2 TGTGCCAGCAGGACACGTCGCACAGATACGCAGTATTTT CASRTRRTDTQYF
TRBJ1-5 few NA TRBV20-1 TGCAGTGCTAGAGATCCAACAGGAGATCAGCCCCAGCATTTT CSARDPTGDQPQHF
TRBJ2-5 many NA TRBV4-3 TGCGCCAGCAGCCCCAGGCAAGGGGGGGTGGCGGAGACCCAGTACTTC CASSPRQGGVAETQYF
TRBJ2-1 NA TRBD2 TRBV2 TGTGCCTGCAGTACTAGCGGGGGGGTTGCGGGGGTCTTC CACSTSGGVAGVF
TRBJ1-4 many NA TRBV7-8 TGTGCCAGCAGCCCTCGGGGGGGGGCGAGTGAAAAACTGTTTTTT CASSPRGGASEKLFF
TRBJ2-3 many NA TRBV6-1 TGTGCCAGCAGTCGCGGAAAGATACTCCAAGGAGATACGCAGTATTTT CASSRGKILQGDTQYF
TRBJ1-2 many NA TRBV27 TGTGCCAGTGGCCGCCCCTTGGGGGGCTACACCTTC CASGRPLGGYTF
TRBJ2-1 NA NA TRBV20-1 TGCAGTGCTAGGCCCCGACCGGGACGCAGAGACAATGAGCAGTTCTTC CSARPRPGRRDNEQFF
TRBJ2-2 NA NA TRBV3-1 TGTGCCAGCAGCCTGGGACCGCCCTACACCGGGGAGCTGTTTTTT CASSLGPPYTGELFF
TRBJ1-1 many NA TRBV6-2/TRBV6-3 TGTGCCAGCTCGCTGGGGTTCGATGTTGAAGCTTTCTTT CASSLGFDVEAFF
TRBJ2-6 NA NA TRBV7-3 TGTGCCAGCAGCAAGTCTCTCTCTGGGGCCAACGTCCTGACTTTC CASSKSLSGANVLTF
TRBJ2-5 many NA TRBV9 TGTGCCAGCAGCGTAGAGGGGACGGCCCTCGGGGAGACCCAGTACTTC CASSVEGTALGETQYF
TRBJ2-1 many TRBD2 TRBV7-2 TGTGCCAGCAGACTAACTAGCGGGGAATACAATGAGCAGTTCTTC CASRLTSGEYNEQFF
TRBJ2-3 many TRBD2 TRBV15 TGTGCCACCAGCGCCCGGGGGGGCTTGGCAGATACGCAGTATTTT CATSARGGLADTQYF
TRBJ1-2 many TRBD1 TRBV7-6 TGTGCCAGCAGTCAGGGGGGAGGGAACTATGGCTACACCTTC CASSQGGGNYGYTF
TRBJ2-5 many TRBD2 TRBV4-3 TGCGCCAGCAGCCAAGATGGGCCAGCGGGGCTCCAAGAGACCCAGTACTTC CASSQDGPAGLQETQYF
TRBJ1-2 many TRBD1 TRBV28 TGTGCCAGCAGGCCGGTCTGGGGACAGGCATATGGCTACACCTTC CASRPVWGQAYGYTF
TRBJ1-6 many NA TRBV7-9 TGTGCCAGCAGCTTACAGGGGAATACACCCCTCCACTTT CASSLQGNTPLHF
TRBJ2-7 NA NA TRBV7-9 TGTGCCAGCAGCTTATTGGAGGATGGTTTCTACGAGCAGTACTTC CASSLLEDGFYEQYF
TRBJ2-7 many TRBD1 TRBV6-5 TGTGCCAGCAGACCGACAGGGGGCTACGAGCAGTACTTC CASRPTGGYEQYF
TRBJ2-1 many TRBD1 TRBV7-9 TGTGCCAGCAGCTTATCAGGGACAGTCTACAATGAGCAGTTCTTC CASSLSGTVYNEQFF